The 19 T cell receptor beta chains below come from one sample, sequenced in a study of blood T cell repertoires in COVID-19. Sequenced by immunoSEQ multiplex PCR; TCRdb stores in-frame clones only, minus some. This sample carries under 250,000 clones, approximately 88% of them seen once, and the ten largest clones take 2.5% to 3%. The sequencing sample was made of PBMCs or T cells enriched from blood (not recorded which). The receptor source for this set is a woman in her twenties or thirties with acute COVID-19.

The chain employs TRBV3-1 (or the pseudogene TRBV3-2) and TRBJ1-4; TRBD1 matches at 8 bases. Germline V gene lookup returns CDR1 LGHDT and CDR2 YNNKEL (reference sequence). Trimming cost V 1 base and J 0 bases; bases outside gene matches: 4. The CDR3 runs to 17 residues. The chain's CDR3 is CASSQGWTGPTNEKLFF. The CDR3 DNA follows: TGTGCCAGCAGCCAAGGGTGGACAGGGCCAACTAATGAAAAACTGTTTTTT.

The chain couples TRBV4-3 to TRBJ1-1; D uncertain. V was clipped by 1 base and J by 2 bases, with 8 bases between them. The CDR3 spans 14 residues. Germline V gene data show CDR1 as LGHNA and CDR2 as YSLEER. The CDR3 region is CASSQVRENTEAFF. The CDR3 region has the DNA TGCGCCAGCAGCCAAGTTCGGGAAAACACTGAAGCTTTCTTT.

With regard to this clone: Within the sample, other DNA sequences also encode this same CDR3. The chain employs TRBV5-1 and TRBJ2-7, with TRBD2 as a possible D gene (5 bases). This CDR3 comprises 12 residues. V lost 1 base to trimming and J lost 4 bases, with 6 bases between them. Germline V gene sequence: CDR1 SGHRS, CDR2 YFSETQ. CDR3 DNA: TGCGCCAGCAGCTTGACGGGGTACGAGCAGTACTTC. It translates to CASSLTGYEQYF.

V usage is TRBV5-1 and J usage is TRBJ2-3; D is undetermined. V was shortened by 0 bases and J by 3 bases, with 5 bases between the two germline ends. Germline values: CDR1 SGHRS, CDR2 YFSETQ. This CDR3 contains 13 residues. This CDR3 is CASSLAGTDTQYF. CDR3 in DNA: TGCGCCAGCAGCTTGGCAGGAACAGATACGCAGTATTTT.

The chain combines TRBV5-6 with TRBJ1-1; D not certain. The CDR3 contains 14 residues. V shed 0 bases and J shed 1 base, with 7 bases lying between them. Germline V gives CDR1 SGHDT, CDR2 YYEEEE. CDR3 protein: CASSLEAGNTEAFF. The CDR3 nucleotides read TGTGCCAGCAGCTTGGAGGCAGGGAACACTGAAGCTTTCTTT.

In DNA, the CDR3 is TGCAGCGTTGCGGGACAGTCCTTAGAGACCCAGTACTTC. The encoded protein is CSVAGQSLETQYF. The rearrangement joins TRBV29-1 to TRBJ2-5; the match to TRBD1 covers 7 bases. The CDR3 runs 13 residues. Germline V gene data show CDR1 as SQVTM and CDR2 as ANQGSEA. V shed 4 bases, J shed 4 bases, and the junction held 6 bases outside the gene matches.

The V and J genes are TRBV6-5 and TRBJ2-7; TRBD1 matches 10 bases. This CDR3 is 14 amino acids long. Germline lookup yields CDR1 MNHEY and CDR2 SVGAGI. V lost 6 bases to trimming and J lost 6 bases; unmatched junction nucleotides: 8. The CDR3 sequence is CASRTGTGASEQYF. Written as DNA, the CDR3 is TGTGCCAGCAGGACCGGGACAGGGGCGTCCGAGCAGTACTTC.

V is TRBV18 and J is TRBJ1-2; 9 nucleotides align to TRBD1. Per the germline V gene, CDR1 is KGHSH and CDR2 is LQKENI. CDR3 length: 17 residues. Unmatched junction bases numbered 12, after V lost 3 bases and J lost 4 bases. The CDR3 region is CASSPNQPGQGGYGYTF. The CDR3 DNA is TGTGCCAGCTCACCGAATCAACCGGGACAGGGAGGCTATGGCTACACCTTC.

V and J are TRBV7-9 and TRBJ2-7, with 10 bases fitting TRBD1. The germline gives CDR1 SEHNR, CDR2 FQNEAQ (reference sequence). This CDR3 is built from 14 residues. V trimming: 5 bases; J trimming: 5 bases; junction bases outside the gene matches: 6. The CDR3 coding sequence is TGTGCCAGCAGCCAAAGGGACAGGGGAAACGAGCAGTACTTC. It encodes CASSQRDRGNEQYF.

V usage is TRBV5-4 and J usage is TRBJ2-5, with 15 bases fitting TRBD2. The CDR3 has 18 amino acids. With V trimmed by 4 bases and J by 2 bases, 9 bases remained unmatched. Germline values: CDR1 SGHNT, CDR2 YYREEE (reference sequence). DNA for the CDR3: TGTGCCAGCAGCCGAAGGACTAGCGGGGGGGGTTTACAAGAGACCCAGTACTTC. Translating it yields CASSRRTSGGGLQETQYF.

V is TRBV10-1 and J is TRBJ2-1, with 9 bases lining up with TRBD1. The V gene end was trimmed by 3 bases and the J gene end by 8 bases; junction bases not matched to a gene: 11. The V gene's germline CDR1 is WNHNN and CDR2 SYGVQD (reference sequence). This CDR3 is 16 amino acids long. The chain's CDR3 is CASSDDQDRGSDEQFF. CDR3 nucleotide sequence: TGCGCCAGCAGTGATGACCAGGACAGGGGCTCCGATGAGCAGTTCTTC.

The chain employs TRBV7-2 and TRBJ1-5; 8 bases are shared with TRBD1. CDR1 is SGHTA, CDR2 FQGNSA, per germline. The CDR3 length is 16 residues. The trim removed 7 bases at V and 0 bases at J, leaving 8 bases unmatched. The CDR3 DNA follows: TGTGCCAGCACTATAGGGACAGGCTTTAGCAATCAGCCCCAGCATTTT. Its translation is CASTIGTGFSNQPQHF.

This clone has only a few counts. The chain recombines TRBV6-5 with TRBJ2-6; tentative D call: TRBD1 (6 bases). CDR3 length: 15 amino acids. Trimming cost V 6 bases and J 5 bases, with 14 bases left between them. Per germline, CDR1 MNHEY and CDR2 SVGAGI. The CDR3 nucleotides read TGTGCCAGCAGAGAGACCGGGACACGGGCCAACGTCCTGACTTTC. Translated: CASRETGTRANVLTF.

Here the CDR3 DNA reads TGTGCCAGCTCACCAGGGCAGCCCCGGGGTGATGAAAAACTGTTTTTT. Its translation is CASSPGQPRGDEKLFF. The chain links TRBV18 to TRBJ1-4; unclear D gene. Germline CDR1 and CDR2: KGHSH and LQKENI. This CDR3 is 16 amino acids long. The V end was cut by 2 bases, the J end by 6 bases, with 16 bases between.

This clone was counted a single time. The CDR3 DNA reads as TGTGCCAGTAGTACCGGGACAGGGACCTCCTACGAGCAGTACTTC. This sequence encodes CASSTGTGTSYEQYF. This chain links TRBV19 with TRBJ2-7; 9 nucleotides align to TRBD1. Losses at the gene ends were 4 bases for V and 0 bases for J; bases not matched to a gene: 4. Germline V CDR1 and CDR2: LNHDA, SQIVND (reference sequence). This CDR3 is built from 15 residues.

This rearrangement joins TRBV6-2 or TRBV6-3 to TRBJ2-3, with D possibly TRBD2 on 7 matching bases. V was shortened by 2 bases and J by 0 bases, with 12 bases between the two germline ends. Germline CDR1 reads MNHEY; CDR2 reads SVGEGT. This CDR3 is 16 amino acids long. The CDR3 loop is CASSYAGEGSTDTQYF. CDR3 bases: TGTGCCAGCAGTTACGCAGGGGAGGGGAGCACAGATACGCAGTATTTT.

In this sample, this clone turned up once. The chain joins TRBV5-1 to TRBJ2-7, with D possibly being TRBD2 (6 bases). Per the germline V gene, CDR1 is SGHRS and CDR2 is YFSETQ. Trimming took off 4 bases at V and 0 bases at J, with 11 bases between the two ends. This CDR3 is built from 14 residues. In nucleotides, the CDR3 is TGCGCCAGCAGCGAGGAGCGGGCCTCCTACGAGCAGTACTTC. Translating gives CASSEERASYEQYF.

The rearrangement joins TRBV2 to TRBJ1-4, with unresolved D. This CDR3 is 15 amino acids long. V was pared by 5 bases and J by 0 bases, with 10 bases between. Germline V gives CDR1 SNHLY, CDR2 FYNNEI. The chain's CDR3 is CASSRPGTTNEKLFF. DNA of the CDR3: TGTGCCAGCAGTAGACCAGGAACAACTAATGAAAAACTGTTTTTT. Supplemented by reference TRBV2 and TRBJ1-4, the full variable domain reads EPEVTQTPSHQVTQMGQEVILRCVPISNHLYFYWYRQILGQKVEFLVSFYNNEISEKSEIFDDQFSVERPDGSNFTLKIRSTKLEDSAMYFCASSRPGTTNEKLFFGSGTQLSVL.

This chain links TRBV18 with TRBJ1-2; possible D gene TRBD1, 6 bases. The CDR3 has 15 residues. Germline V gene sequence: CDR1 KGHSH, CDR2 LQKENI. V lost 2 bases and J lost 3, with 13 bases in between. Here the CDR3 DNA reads TGTGCCAGCTCACCAACCCGGGACACGGACTATGGCTACACCTTC. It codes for CASSPTRDTDYGYTF.